This T cell receptor (beta chain) was captured in a study of shared clonotypes between healthy human individuals. On sorted subsets, replicate PCRs used 200 to 250 ng DNA, or approximately 33,000 T cell genomes. This table comes from immunoSEQ multiplex PCR, and its TCRdb copy is limited to in-frame clones, with some not included. The table includes some 1.5 million clones, roughly 98% detected once. From germline, CDR1 is SGHTA and CDR2 FQGNSA. This CDR3 is built from 14 residues. Trimming took 4 bases from V and 5 from J; bases not matched to a gene: 3. This clonotype originated in a man aged 30-40 years in good health. Material: naive CD4+ T cells sorted from blood. The subset: CD45RA+ positively selected. The chain links TRBV7-2 to TRBJ1-5; 9 bases are shared with TRBD1. CDR3 bases: TGTGCCAGCAGCTACCGGGACAGGGATCAGCCCCAGCATTTT. Translation: CASSYRDRDQPQHF. Full variable domain (outside the CDR3, taken from reference TRBV7-2 and TRBJ1-5): GAGVSQSPSNKVTEKGKDVELRCDPISGHTALYWYRQSLGQGLEFLIYFQGNSAPDKSGLPSDRFSAERTGGSVSTLTIQRTQQEDSAVYLCASSYRDRDQPQHFGDGTRLSIL.